This T cell receptor beta chain derives from a study of T cell responses to AZD1222 COVID-19 vaccine. This table comes from immunoSEQ multiplex PCR, and its TCRdb copy is limited to in-frame clones, with some not included. Seen here are some 140,000 clones, more than 85% observed once, and the top ten hold about 3%. On this clone: Its antigen remains unidentified.

Study-wide findings and caveats: At baseline, just a handful of AZD1222 recipients tested seropositive. In a largely white British group with more females than males, clonal diversity was possibly underestimated.

Germline V gives CDR1 ENHRY, CDR2 SYGVKD. CDR3 length: 12 amino acids. The V and J ends lost 8 bases and 5 bases, in that order; junction bases with no gene match: 5. The sample consisted of peripheral blood, taken on day 0 of AZD1222 vaccination. This chain links TRBV10-3 with TRBJ2-7; 8 nucleotides agree with TRBD2. This TCR derives from an adult in good health. The CDR3 sequence is CAIGPGGNEQYF. CDR3 sequence (DNA): TGTGCCATCGGTCCGGGGGGGAACGAGCAGTACTTC.